Below are 4 T cell receptor beta chains sequenced from a single sample in a study of blood T cell repertoires in COVID-19. This table comes from immunoSEQ multiplex PCR, and its TCRdb copy is limited to in-frame clones, with some not included. The sample contains around 300,000 clones, roughly 89% of which appear only once. Sequencing was carried out using peripheral blood. These receptors were collected from a woman under 40 with active or convalescent COVID-19.

The chain couples TRBV6-2 or TRBV6-3 to TRBJ2-5; D may be TRBD1 (5 bases). CDR1 MNHEY and CDR2 SVGEGT come from the germline V gene. The CDR3 length is 15 residues. The V and J ends lost 2 bases and 1 base respectively, with 11 bases between them. The CDR3 region is CASSYARAPQETQYF. DNA for the CDR3: TGTGCCAGCAGTTACGCCAGGGCACCCCAAGAGACCCAGTACTTC.

The chain links TRBV3-1 (or the pseudogene TRBV3-2) to TRBJ2-3; 9 bases agree with TRBD2. Germline trimming cut 1 base from V and 4 bases from J; bases unmatched to any gene: 6. Germline-derived CDR1 and CDR2 are LGHDT and YNNKEL (reference sequence). The CDR3 totals 16 residues. CDR3 protein: CASSQGLAGTSDTQYF. CDR3 sequence (DNA): TGTGCCAGCAGCCAAGGGCTAGCGGGGACATCAGATACGCAGTATTTT.

A single count supports this clone. The V call is TRBV6-6, the J call TRBJ2-1, with 7 bases aligning to TRBD2. Germline V CDR1 and CDR2: MNHNY, SVGAGI (reference sequence). The CDR3 length is 16 residues. The J segment lost 4 bases and the V segment lost 4 bases, leaving 10 bases of the junction unmatched. Here the CDR3 reads CASSSLGQRGYNEQFF. CDR3 in DNA: TGTGCCAGCAGTTCTCTAGGCCAGCGGGGATACAATGAGCAGTTCTTC.

This chain uses TRBV6-1 with TRBJ1-5; a weak D match, TRBD1 (5 bases). Between the trimmed V and J ends, which lost 3 bases and 2 bases, there was a span of 14 bases. The germline CDR1 and CDR2 sequences are MNHNS and SASEGT. This CDR3 has 16 residues. In nucleotides, the CDR3 is TGTGCCAGCAGTGAGCCCAGCGGAGGGGGCAATCAGCCCCAGCATTTT. It yields the protein CASSEPSGGGNQPQHF.